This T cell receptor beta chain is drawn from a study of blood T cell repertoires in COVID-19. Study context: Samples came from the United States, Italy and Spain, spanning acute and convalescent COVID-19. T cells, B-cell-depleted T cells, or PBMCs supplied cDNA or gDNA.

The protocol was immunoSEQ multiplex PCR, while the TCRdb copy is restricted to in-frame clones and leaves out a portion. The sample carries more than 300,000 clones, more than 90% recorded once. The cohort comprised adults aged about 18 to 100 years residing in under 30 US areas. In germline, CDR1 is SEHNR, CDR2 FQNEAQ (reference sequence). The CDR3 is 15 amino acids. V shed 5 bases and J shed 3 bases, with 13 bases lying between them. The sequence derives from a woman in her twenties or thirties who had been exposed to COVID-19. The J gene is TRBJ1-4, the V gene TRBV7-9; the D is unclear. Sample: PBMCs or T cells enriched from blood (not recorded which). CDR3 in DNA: TGTGCCAGCAGCGCGACTAACGGAGCTAATGAAAAACTGTTTTTT. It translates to CASSATNGANEKLFF.